The 6 T cell receptor beta chains listed next were all sequenced from one sample in a study of spatial heterogeneity in lung cancer. In TCRdb, the 5' RACE reads were re-called with MiXCR into one record per CDR3 protein. Of more than 35,000 distinct CDR3 sequences listed, around 5% are singletons. Time point here: sample taken at primary tumor resection. Frozen PBMC, nontumor lung or tumor provided whole RNA, which was sequenced unsorted. Sequenced material: PBMCs, taken at surgery. The receptors shown here come from a female donor with early-stage non-small cell lung cancer.

This clonotype was observed many times. The chain is built from TRBV28 and TRBJ1-2, with TRBD1 matching 9 bases. With V trimmed by 6 bases and J by 5 bases, 7 bases remained unmatched. Germline-derived CDR1 and CDR2 are MDHEN and SYDVKM. This CDR3 region has 14 residues. The CDR3 spells CASSPGQGPYGYTF. The CDR3, as DNA: TGTGCCAGCAGCCCGGGACAGGGTCCTTATGGCTACACCTTC.

Details on this clonotype: A much larger clone lies a single base off, so this may be a read error. This chain connects TRBV7-9 to TRBJ1-1; D not resolved. V shed 4 bases and J shed 6 bases, with 12 bases lying between them. The CDR3 length is 13 residues. Germline CDR1 reads SEHNR; CDR2 reads FQNEAQ (reference sequence). CDR3 DNA sequence: TGTGCCAGCAGCTCAAAAAGGGCCCCTGAAGCTTTCTTT. It is translated as CASSSKRAPEAFF. Variable domain in full (rest from reference TRBV7-9 and TRBJ1-1): DTGVSQNPRHKITKRGQNVTFRCDPISEHNRLYWYRQTLGQGPEFLTYFQNEAQLEKSRLLSDRFSAERPKGSFSTLEIQRTEQGDSAMYLCASSSKRAPEAFFGQGTRLTVV.

This clonotype has at least ten counts. The chain carries TRBV5-1 and TRBJ2-3, with a weak D call TRBD1 (5 bases). This CDR3 spans 14 amino acids. Germline-derived CDR1 and CDR2 are SGHRS and YFSETQ. Trimming pared 2 bases from V and 5 bases from J, leaving 12 bases between. CDR3 bases: TGCGCCAGCAGCTTTAGGTACCAGGGAGATACGCAGTATTTT. It translates to CASSFRYQGDTQYF.

This clonotype was observed a few times. The chain carries TRBV25-1 and TRBJ2-1, with 7 bases aligning to TRBD1. CDR1 and CDR2 (germline): MGHDK, SYGVNS. V lost 4 bases and J lost 10; bases outside the gene matches: 4. The CDR3 loop spans 12 amino acids. The CDR3: CASSGQGAEQFF. The CDR3 DNA sequence: TGTGCCAGCAGTGGACAGGGAGCGGAGCAGTTCTTC.

There are many counts of this clonotype. The chain uses TRBV5-6 and TRBJ2-1; 11 bases map to TRBD2. The germline V gene encodes CDR1 SGHDT and CDR2 YYEEEE. This CDR3 region has 14 residues. Trimming took 2 bases from V and 8 from J; bases not matched to a gene: 3. CDR3 bases: TGTGCCAGCAGCTTTAGCGGGGGGGCTGATGAGCAGTTCTTC. Encoded protein: CASSFSGGADEQFF.

This clonotype was observed many times. The chain carries TRBV7-4 and TRBJ2-3; D unresolved. CDR1 is SGHVT and CDR2 is SQSDAQ in the germline V gene. The CDR3 length is 15 residues. V lost 5 bases and J lost 2, with 14 bases in between. The CDR3 sequence is CASSRAGFSTDTQYF. CDR3 DNA: TGTGCCAGCAGCCGGGCCGGATTCTCCACAGATACGCAGTATTTT. Together with reference TRBV7-4 and TRBJ2-3, the CDR3 gives the full variable domain: GAGVSQSPRYKVAKRGRDVALRCDSISGHVTLYWYRQTLGQGSEVLTYSQSDAQRDKSGRPSGRFSAERPERSVSTLKIQRTEQGDSAVYLCASSRAGFSTDTQYFGPGTRLTVL.